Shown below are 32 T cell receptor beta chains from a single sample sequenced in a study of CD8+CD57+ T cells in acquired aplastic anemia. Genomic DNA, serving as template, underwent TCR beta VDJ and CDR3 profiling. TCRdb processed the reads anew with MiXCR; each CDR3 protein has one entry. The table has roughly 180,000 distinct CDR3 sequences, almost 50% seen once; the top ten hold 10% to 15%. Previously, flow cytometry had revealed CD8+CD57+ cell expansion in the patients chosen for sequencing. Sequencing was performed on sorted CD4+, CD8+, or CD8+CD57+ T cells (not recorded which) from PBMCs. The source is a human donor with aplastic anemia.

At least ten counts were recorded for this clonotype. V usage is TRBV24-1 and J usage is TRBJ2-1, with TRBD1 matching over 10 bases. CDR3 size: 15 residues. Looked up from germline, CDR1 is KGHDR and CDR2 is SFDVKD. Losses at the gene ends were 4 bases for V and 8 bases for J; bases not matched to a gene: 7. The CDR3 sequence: CATSENEDRGHEQFF. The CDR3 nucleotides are TGTGCCACCAGTGAAAACGAAGACAGGGGGCATGAGCAGTTCTTC.

The CDR3 nucleotides are TGCGCCAGCAGCTCGGGACAGGGGGCTTCACCCCTCCACTTT. Translation gives CASSSGQGASPLHF. The V and J genes are TRBV5-1 and TRBJ1-6; 12 nucleotides line up with TRBD1. CDR3 length equals 14 residues. Germline lookup yields CDR1 SGHRS and CDR2 YFSETQ. V gave up 3 bases and J gave up 9 bases; unmatched junction bases: 1. The whole variable domain, filled in from reference TRBV5-1 and TRBJ1-6, reads KAGVTQTPRYLIKTRGQQVTLSCSPISGHRSVSWYQQTPGQGLQFLFEYFSETQRNKGNFPGRFSGRQFSNSRSEMNVSTLELGDSALYLCASSSGQGASPLHFGNGTRLTVT.

The CDR3 sequence: CSARPLDPPWYEQYF. For the CDR3, the DNA is TGCAGTGCTAGACCGTTGGACCCTCCGTGGTACGAGCAGTACTTC. The V and J genes are TRBV20-1 and TRBJ2-7, with D hard to call. CDR1 is DFQATT, CDR2 SNEGSKA, per germline (reference sequence). Trimming stripped 2 bases from V and 4 bases from J, with 18 bases between. The CDR3 totals 15 residues.

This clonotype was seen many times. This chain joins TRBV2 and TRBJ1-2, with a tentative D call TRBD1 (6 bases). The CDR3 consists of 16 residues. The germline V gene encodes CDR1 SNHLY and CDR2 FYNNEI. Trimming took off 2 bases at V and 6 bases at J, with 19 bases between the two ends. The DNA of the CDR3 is TGTGCCAGCAGTGAACAAAAGGGGGGAAGTCGGGATGGCTACACCTTC. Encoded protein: CASSEQKGGSRDGYTF.

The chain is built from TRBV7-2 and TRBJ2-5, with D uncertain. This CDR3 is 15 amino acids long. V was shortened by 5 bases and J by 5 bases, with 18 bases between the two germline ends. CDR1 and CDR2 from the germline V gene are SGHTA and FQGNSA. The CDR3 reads CASSPRTTSGETQYF. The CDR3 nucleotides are TGTGCCAGCAGCCCCCGGACGACGAGTGGGGAGACCCAGTACTTC.

CDR3 protein: CASSLGPNEKLFF. The CDR3 nucleotides read TGTGCCAGCAGCTTAGGCCCTAATGAAAAACTGTTTTTT. The chain couples TRBV5-4 to TRBJ1-4; unclear D gene. This CDR3 spans 13 amino acids. Germline V gene sequence: CDR1 SGHNT, CDR2 YYREEE (reference sequence). Trimming removed 2 bases from V and 3 bases from J, with 5 bases in between.

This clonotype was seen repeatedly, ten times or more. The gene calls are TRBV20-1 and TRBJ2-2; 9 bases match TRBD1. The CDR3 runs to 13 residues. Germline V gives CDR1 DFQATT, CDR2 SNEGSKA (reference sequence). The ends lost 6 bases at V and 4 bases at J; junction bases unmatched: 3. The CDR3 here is CSAPDRGTGELFF. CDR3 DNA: TGCAGTGCACCGGACAGGGGCACCGGGGAGCTGTTTTTT.

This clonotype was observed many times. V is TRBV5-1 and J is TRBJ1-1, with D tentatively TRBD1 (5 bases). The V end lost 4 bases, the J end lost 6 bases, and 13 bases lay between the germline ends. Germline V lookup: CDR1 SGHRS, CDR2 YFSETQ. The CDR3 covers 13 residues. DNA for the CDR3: TGCGCCAGCAGCGAGGATTGGGGGGCTGAAGCTTTCTTT. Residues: CASSEDWGAEAFF.

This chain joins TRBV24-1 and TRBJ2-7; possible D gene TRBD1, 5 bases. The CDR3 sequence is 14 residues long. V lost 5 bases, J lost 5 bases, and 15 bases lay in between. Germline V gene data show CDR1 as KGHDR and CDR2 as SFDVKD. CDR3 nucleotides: TGTGCCACCAGTGGTTCAACAGGTGTCGACGAGCAGTACTTC. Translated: CATSGSTGVDEQYF.

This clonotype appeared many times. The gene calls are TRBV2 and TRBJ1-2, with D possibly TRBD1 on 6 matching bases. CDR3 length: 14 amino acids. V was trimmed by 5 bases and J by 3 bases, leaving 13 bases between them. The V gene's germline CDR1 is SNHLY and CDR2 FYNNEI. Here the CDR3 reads CASSPTRQDYGYTF. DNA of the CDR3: TGTGCCAGCAGTCCCACACGACAGGACTATGGCTACACCTTC.

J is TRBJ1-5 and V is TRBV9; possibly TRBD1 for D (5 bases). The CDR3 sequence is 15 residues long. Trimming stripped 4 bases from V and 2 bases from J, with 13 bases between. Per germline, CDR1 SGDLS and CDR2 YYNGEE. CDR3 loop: CASSPGAPGNQPQHF. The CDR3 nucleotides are TGTGCCAGCAGCCCCGGGGCGCCCGGCAATCAGCCCCAGCATTTT.

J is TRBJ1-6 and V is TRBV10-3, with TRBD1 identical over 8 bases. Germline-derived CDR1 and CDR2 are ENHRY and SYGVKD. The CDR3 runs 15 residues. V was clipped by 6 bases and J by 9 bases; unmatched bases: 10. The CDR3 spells CAIRSGQGAASPLHF. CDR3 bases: TGTGCCATCAGATCCGGGCAGGGGGCGGCTTCACCCCTCCACTTT.

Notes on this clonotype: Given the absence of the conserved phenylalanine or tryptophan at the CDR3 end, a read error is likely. The CDR3 sequence is CSAARWTGREEQYL. The CDR3 nucleotides read TGCAGCGCCGCGCGGTGGACAGGGCGGGAGGAGCAGTACCTC. V usage is TRBV29-1 and J usage is TRBJ2-7; TRBD1 might be the D (8 bases). The germline V and J ends were trimmed by 7 bases and 7 bases, with 23 bases remaining between them. In germline, CDR1 is SQVTM, CDR2 ANQGSEA. This CDR3 has 14 residues.

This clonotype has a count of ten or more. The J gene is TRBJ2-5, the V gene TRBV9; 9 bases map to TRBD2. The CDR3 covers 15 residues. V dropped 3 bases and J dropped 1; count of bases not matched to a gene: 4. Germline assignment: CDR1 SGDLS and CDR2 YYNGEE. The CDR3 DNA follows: TGTGCCAGCAGCGCTCCAGCGGGGGGCCAAGAGACCCAGTACTTC. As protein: CASSAPAGGQETQYF.

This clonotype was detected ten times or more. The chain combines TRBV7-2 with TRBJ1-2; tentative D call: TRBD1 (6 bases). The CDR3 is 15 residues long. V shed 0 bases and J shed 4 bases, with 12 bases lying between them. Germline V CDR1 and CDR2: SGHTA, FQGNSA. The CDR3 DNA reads TGTGCCAGCAGCTTAGCGGCGACAGGCGCCTATGGCTACACCTTC. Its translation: CASSLAATGAYGYTF.

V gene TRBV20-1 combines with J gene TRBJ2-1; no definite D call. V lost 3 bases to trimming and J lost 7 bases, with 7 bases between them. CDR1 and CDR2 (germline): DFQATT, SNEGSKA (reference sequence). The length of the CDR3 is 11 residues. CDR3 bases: TGCAGTGCTAGCCGGCGAAATGAGCAGTTCTTC. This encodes CSASRRNEQFF.

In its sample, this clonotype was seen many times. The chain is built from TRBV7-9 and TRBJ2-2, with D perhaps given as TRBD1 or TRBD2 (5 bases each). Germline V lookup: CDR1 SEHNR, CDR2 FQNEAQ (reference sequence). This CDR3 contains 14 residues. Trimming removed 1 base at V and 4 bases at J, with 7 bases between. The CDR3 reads CASSLVGTTGELFF. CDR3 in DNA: TGTGCCAGCAGCTTAGTAGGGACCACCGGGGAGCTGTTTTTT. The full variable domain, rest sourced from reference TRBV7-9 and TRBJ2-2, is DTGVSQNPRHKITKRGQNVTFRCDPISEHNRLYWYRQTLGQGPEFLTYFQNEAQLEKSRLLSDRFSAERPKGSFSTLEIQRTEQGDSAMYLCASSLVGTTGELFFGEGSRLTVL.

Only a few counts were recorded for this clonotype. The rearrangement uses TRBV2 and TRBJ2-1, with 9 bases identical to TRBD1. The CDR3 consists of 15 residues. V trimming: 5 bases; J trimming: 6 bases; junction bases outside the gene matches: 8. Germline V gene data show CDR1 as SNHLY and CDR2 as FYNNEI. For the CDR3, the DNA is TGTGCCAGCAGTTTACAGGGGGCATCATTCAATGAGCAGTTCTTC. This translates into CASSLQGASFNEQFF.

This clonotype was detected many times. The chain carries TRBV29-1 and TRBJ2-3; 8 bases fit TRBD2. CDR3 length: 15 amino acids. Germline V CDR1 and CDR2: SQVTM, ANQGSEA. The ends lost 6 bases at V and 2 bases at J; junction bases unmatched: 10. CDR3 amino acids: CSVRPAGVPTDTQYF. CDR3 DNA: TGCAGCGTCCGCCCAGCGGGGGTTCCCACAGATACGCAGTATTTT.

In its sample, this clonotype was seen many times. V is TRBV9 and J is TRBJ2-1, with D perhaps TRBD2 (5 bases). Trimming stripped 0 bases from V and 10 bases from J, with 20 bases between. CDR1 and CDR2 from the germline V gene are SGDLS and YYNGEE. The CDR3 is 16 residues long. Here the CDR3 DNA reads TGTGCCAGCAGCGTAGAGATCGGAGGTGGAACCCTCGAGCAGTTCTTC. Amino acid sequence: CASSVEIGGGTLEQFF.

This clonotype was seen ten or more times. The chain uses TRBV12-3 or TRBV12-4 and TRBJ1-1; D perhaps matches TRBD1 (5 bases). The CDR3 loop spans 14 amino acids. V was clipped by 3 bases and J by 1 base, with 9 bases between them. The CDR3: CASSFSGGNTEAFF. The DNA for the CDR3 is TGTGCCAGCAGTTTCAGCGGGGGGAACACTGAAGCTTTCTTT.

CDR3 nucleotides: TGTGCCAGCAGTGGTCGGGGGATCAATCAGCCCCTCCACTTT. This encodes CASSGRGINQPLHF. The rearrangement uses TRBV2 and TRBJ1-6; D is perhaps TRBD1 (5 bases). The CDR3 extends over 14 amino acids. V gave up 4 bases and J gave up 13 bases, with 17 bases separating them. Germline values: CDR1 SNHLY, CDR2 FYNNEI.

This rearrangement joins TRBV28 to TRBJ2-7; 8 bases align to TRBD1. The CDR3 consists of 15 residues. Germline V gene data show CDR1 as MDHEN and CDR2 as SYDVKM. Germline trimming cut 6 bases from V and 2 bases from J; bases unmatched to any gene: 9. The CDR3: CASRNTGQVAYEQYF. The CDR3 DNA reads TGTGCCAGCAGAAACACGGGACAGGTGGCCTACGAGCAGTACTTC.

The CDR3 region has the DNA TGTGCCTCATATGGCCAGGGGGCAGATACGCAGTATTTT. Its translation is CASYGQGADTQYF. The rearrangement joins TRBV24-1 to TRBJ2-3; 7 bases align to TRBD1. Germline loops: CDR1 KGHDR, CDR2 SFDVKD. CDR3 length equals 13 residues. V lost 12 bases and J lost 4; bases outside the gene matches: 9.

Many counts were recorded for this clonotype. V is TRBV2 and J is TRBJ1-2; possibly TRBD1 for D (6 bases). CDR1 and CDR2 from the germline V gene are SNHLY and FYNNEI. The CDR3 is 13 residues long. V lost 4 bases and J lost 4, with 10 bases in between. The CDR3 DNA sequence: TGTGCCAGCAGTGTAGGGGGGAGCTATGGCTACACCTTC. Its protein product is CASSVGGSYGYTF.

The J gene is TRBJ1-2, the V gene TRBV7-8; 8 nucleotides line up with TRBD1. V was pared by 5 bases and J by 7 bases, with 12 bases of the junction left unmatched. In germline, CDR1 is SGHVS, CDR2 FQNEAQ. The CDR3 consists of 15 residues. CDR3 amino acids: CASSPLPGGNTGYTF. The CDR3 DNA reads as TGTGCCAGCAGCCCTCTACCAGGGGGCAATACTGGCTACACCTTC. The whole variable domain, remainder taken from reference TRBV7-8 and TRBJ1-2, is GAGVSQSPRYKVAKRGQDVALRCDPISGHVSLFWYQQALGQGPEFLTYFQNEAQLDKSGLPSDRFFAERPEGSVSTLKIQRTQQEDSAVYLCASSPLPGGNTGYTFGSGTRLTVV.

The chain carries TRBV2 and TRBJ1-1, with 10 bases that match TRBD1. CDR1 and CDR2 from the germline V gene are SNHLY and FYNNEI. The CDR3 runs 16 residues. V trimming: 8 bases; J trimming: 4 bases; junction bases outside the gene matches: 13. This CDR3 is CASGGQGLRTSTEAFF. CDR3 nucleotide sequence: TGTGCCAGCGGGGGACAGGGGCTTCGAACGAGCACTGAAGCTTTCTTT. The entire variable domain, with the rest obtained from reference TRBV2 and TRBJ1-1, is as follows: EPEVTQTPSHQVTQMGQEVILRCVPISNHLYFYWYRQILGQKVEFLVSFYNNEISEKSEIFDDQFSVERPDGSNFTLKIRSTKLEDSAMYFCASGGQGLRTSTEAFFGQGTRLTVV.

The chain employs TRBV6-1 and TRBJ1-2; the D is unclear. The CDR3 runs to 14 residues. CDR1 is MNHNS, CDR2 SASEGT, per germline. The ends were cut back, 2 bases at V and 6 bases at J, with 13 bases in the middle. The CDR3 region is CASSEMGLWNGYTF. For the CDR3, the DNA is TGTGCCAGCAGTGAAATGGGCCTCTGGAATGGCTACACCTTC.

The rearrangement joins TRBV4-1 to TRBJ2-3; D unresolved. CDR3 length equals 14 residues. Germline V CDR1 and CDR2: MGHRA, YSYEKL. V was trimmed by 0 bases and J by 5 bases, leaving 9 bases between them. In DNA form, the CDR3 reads TGCGCCAGCAGCCAAGAGAGCCTGGGAGATACGCAGTATTTT. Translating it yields CASSQESLGDTQYF.

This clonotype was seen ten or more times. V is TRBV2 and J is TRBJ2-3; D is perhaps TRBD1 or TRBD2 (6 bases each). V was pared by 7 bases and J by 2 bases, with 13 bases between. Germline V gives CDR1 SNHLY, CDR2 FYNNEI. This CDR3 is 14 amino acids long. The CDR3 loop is CASKGGISTDTQYF. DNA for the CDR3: TGTGCCAGCAAAGGGGGGATCTCCACAGATACGCAGTATTTT.

The CDR3 spells CARTLTRGGWTEAFF. CDR3 DNA: TGTGCCAGGACCCTGACCAGAGGGGGCTGGACTGAAGCTTTCTTT. The genes are TRBV2 and TRBJ1-1; TRBD1 aligns across 7 bases. The junction had 15 bases not matched to a gene; V was cut back by 9 bases and J by 5 bases. Germline V gives CDR1 SNHLY, CDR2 FYNNEI. The CDR3 loop spans 15 amino acids.

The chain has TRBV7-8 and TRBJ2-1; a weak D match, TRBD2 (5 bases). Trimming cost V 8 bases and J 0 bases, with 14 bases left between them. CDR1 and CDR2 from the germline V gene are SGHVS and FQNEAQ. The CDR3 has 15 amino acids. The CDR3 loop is CASAKLVPSYNEQFF. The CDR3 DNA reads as TGTGCCAGCGCCAAACTAGTGCCCTCCTACAATGAGCAGTTCTTC.